This TCR beta chain was found in a study of blood T cells in healthy people across ages. Comment on this clonotype: Its antigen is still unknown.

Study conclusions and caveats: Older age went with lower TCR beta diversity per million T cells, in a roughly linear way.

A second about 6 to 11 cycle PCR used barcoded and J-beta primers. MiXCR, run by TCRdb on the 5' RACE reads, gives a single entry per CDR3 protein. The sample records about 1 million distinct CDR3 sequences, under 45% being singletons. Trimming pared 0 bases from V and 3 bases from J, leaving 27 bases between. Looked up from germline, CDR1 is SGHRS and CDR2 is YFSETQ. The CDR3 covers 20 residues. The source of this sequence is a woman in her sixties in good health. The sample consisted of blood. The chain is built from TRBV5-1 and TRBJ2-5, with D perhaps assigned TRBD1 or TRBD2 (6 bases each). CDR3: CASSLVLSTGGPGVEETQYF. The CDR3 DNA reads as TGCGCCAGCAGCTTGGTTTTGTCCACTGGAGGGCCAGGGGTAGAAGAGACCCAGTACTTC. The full variable domain, with the rest looked up from reference TRBV5-1 and TRBJ2-5, is KAGVTQTPRYLIKTRGQQVTLSCSPISGHRSVSWYQQTPGQGLQFLFEYFSETQRNKGNFPGRFSGRQFSNSRSEMNVSTLELGDSALYLCASSLVLSTGGPGVEETQYFGPGTRLLVL.